The rows below give T cell receptor beta chains drawn from one sample of a study of blood T cells in healthy people across ages. A single record per CDR3 protein comes from TCRdb applying MiXCR to the 5' RACE reads. Of 1.5 million to 2 million distinct CDR3 sequences in the sample, about 32% were seen once. The sample comprised blood. Receptors were obtained from a woman aged 25 to 39 in good health. Both conserved end residues are part of each CDR3. A D gene is named only where the DNA matches it firmly. Expanded clones are given a class, and other clones once, few, many or no size at all.

>TRBD2|16|few|TRBV7-8|TRBJ2-1
TGTGCCAGCAGCTTAGCGCCCACAGCGGGAGGCAATGAGCAGTTCTTC
CASSLAPTAGGNEQFF
>.|13|.|TRBV15|TRBJ1-2
TGTGCCACCAGCAGGGCCGGGGAAGATGGCTACACCTTC
CATSRAGEDGYTF
>.|14|.|TRBV6-1|TRBJ2-1
TGTGCCAGTTCACAGGGACTAGGGGGCGGTGAGCAGTTCTTC
CASSQGLGGGEQFF
>.|16|few|TRBV28|TRBJ2-6
TGTGCCGCCGCCCCTCTGGATTTAGCTGGGGCCAACGTCCTGACTTTC
CAAAPLDLAGANVLTF
>.|15|.|TRBV5-5|TRBJ1-2
TGTGCCAGCAGCATCACACAGATGACAGTAAATGGCTACACCTTC
CASSITQMTVNGYTF
>.|14|few|TRBV28|TRBJ2-7
TGTGCCAGCAGTTTATCTTCGCGAGCGAACGAGCAGTACTTC
CASSLSSRANEQYF
>.|17|many|TRBV9|TRBJ2-6
TGTGCCAGCAGCGTAGCTTCGGGTGCAGCTGGGGCCAACGTCCTGACTTTC
CASSVASGAAGANVLTF
>.|18|.|TRBV6-1|TRBJ1-4
TGTGCCAGCAGTGACCTCCGGACGGGAGATTCAACTAATGAAAAACTGTTTTTT
CASSDLRTGDSTNEKLFF
>.|12|.|TRBV12-3/TRBV12-4|TRBJ1-6
TGTGCCAGCAGCCAAGTTCCCTCAGCCCACCACTTT
CASSQVPSAHHF
>.|13|.|TRBV6-1|TRBJ1-1
TGTGCCAGCAGTTCGTCGGGTTCGCTGTTAGCTTTCTTT
CASSSSGSLLAFF
>TRBD2|19|.|TRBV11-2|TRBJ2-1
TGTGCCAGCAGCTTACTCCCGAGAGGAAGGCTAGCGGACTACAATGAGCAGTTCTTC
CASSLLPRGRLADYNEQFF
>TRBD1|15|.|TRBV18|TRBJ2-7
TGTGCCAGCTCACCAGGACAGGGGGGGAAGAACGAGCAGTACTTC
CASSPGQGGKNEQYF
>.|12|.|TRBV20-1|TRBJ2-1
TGCAGTGCTAGAGATCTCGGAGTGGGGCAGTTCTTC
CSARDLGVGQFF
>.|15|many|TRBV20-1|TRBJ2-7
TGCAGTGCTAGAGATCTCCAGGGCGGCAAGGACGAGCAGTACTTC
CSARDLQGGKDEQYF
>.|14|.|TRBV10-3|TRBJ1-1
TGTGCCATCAGGGCCCAGGGATTTAACACTGAAGCTTTCTTT
CAIRAQGFNTEAFF
>TRBD1|16|.|TRBV7-9|TRBJ1-2
TGTGCCAGCAGCTCTGACAGGGGAGGGGGTAACTATGGCTACACCTTC
CASSSDRGGGNYGYTF
>.|17|few|TRBV27|TRBJ2-1
TGTGCCAGCAGTCCACCCCGTAGCGGATCGCCATACAATGAGCAGTTCTTC
CASSPPRSGSPYNEQFF
>TRBD2|18|many|TRBV27|TRBJ2-1
TGTGCCAGCAGTTTAAAACCCTATATCTGGACTAGGGCCAATGAGCAGTTCTTC
CASSLKPYIWTRANEQFF
>.|15|many|TRBV6-2/TRBV6-3|TRBJ2-6
TGTGCCAGCAGTTACTCGACGCCTAGTGTTTACGTCCTGACTTTC
CASSYSTPSVYVLTF